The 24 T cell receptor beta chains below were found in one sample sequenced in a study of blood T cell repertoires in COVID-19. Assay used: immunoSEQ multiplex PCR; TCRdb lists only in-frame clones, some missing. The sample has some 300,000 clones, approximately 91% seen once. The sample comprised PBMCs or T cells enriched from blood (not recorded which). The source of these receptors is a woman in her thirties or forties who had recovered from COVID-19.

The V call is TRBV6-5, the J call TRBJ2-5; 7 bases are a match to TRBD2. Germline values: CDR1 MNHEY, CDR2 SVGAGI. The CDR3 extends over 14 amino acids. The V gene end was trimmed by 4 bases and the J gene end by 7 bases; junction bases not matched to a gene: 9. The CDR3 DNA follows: TGTGCCAGCAGTTTTGCTAGCGGAGGCGGGACCCAGTACTTC. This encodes CASSFASGGGTQYF.

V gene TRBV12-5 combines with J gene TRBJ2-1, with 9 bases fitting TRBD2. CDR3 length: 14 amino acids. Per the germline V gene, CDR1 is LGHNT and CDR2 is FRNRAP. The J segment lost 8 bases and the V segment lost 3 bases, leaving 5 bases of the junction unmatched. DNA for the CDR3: TGTGCTAGTGGTTTCCCCAGACTAGCGGATGAGCAGTTCTTC. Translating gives CASGFPRLADEQFF.

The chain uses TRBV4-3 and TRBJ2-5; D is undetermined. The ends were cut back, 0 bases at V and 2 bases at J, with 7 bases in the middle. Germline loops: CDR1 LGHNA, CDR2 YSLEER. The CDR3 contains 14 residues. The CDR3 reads CASSQEYFQETQYF. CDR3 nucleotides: TGCGCCAGCAGCCAAGAGTACTTTCAAGAGACCCAGTACTTC.

CDR3 region: CASRRGTGGGYGYTF. Written as DNA, the CDR3 is TGCGCCAGCAGACGGGGGACAGGGGGCGGCTATGGCTACACCTTC. V usage is TRBV10-1 and J usage is TRBJ1-2, with 12 bases lining up with TRBD1. Germline V CDR1 and CDR2: WNHNN, SYGVQD (reference sequence). The ends lost 6 bases at V and 4 bases at J; junction bases unmatched: 6. The CDR3 extends over 15 amino acids.

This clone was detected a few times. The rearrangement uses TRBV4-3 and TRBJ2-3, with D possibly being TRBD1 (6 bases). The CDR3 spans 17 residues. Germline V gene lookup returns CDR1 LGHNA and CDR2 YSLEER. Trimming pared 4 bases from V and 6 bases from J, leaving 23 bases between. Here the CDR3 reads CASSRRDGTGRRDTQYF. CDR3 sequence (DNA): TGCGCCAGCAGCCGCAGGGATGGTACAGGGCGGAGGGATACGCAGTATTTT.

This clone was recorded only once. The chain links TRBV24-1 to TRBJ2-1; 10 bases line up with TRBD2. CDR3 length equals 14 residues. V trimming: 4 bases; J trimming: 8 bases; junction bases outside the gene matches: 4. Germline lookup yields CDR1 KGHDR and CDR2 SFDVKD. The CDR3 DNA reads TGTGCCACCAGTGACGGGACTAGCGTCCATGAGCAGTTCTTC. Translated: CATSDGTSVHEQFF.

The CDR3 region has the DNA TGTGCCAGCAGCTCCTCCGGGACTATTTTCACCAATGAGCAGTTCTTC. The encoded protein is CASSSSGTIFTNEQFF. The rearrangement uses TRBV7-3 and TRBJ2-1, with 7 nucleotides matching TRBD2. The V and J ends lost 4 bases and 6 bases, in that order; junction bases with no gene match: 12. The CDR3 covers 16 residues. CDR1 and CDR2 from the germline V gene are SGHTA and FQGTGA.

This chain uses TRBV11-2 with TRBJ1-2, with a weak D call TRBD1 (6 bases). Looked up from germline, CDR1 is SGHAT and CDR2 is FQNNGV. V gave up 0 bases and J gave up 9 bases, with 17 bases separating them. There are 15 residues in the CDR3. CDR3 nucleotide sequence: TGTGCCAGCAGCTTAGATGGACAGAACTATGGTAGCTACACCTTC. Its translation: CASSLDGQNYGSYTF.

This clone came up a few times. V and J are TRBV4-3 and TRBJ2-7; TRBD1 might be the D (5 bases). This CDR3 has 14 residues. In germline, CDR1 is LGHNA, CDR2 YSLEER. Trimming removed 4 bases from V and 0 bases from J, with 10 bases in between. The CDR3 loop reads CASSRDRSSYEQYF. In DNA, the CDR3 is TGCGCCAGCAGCCGAGACAGAAGCTCCTACGAGCAGTACTTC.

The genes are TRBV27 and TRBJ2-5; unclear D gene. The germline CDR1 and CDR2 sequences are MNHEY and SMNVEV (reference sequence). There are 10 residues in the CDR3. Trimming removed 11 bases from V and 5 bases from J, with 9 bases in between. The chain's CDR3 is CASFPETQYF. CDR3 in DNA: TGTGCCTCTTTCCCGGAGACCCAGTACTTC.

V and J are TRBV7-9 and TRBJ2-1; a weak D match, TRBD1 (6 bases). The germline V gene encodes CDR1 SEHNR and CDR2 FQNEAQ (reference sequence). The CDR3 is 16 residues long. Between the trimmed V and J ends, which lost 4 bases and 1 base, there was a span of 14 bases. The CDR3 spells CASSSLAQGSYNEQFF. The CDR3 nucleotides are TGTGCCAGCAGCTCCCTAGCTCAGGGGTCCTACAATGAGCAGTTCTTC.

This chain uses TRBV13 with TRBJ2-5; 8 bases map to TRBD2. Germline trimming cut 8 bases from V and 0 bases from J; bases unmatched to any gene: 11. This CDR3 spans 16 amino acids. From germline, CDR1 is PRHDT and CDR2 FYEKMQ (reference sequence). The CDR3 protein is CASVRGAGGHQETQYF. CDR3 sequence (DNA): TGTGCCAGCGTCAGAGGCGCGGGGGGCCACCAAGAGACCCAGTACTTC.

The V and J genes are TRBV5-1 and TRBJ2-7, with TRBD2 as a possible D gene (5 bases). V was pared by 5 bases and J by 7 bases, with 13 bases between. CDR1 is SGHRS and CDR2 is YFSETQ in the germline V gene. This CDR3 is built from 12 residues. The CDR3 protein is CASRRTVEEQYF. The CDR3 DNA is TGCGCCAGCAGGCGGACTGTGGAAGAGCAGTACTTC.

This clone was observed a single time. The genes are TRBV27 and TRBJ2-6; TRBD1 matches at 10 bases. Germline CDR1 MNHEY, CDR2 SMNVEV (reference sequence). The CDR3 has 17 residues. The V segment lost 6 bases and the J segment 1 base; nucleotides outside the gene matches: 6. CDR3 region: CASSPGQGWSGANVLTF. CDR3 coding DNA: TGTGCCAGCAGCCCGGGACAGGGGTGGTCTGGGGCCAACGTCCTGACTTTC.

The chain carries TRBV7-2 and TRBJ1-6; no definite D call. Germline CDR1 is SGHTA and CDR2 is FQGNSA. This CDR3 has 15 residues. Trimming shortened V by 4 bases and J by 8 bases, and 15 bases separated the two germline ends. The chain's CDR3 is CASSSPTWRDSPLHF. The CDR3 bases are TGTGCCAGCAGCTCTCCGACCTGGAGGGATTCACCCCTCCACTTT.

The CDR3 loop reads CASSQGRTVTGELFF. DNA of the CDR3: TGCGCCAGCAGCCAAGGCAGGACAGTGACCGGGGAGCTGTTTTTT. The chain employs TRBV4-3 and TRBJ2-2; D is perhaps TRBD1 (6 bases). Trimming shortened V by 1 base and J by 5 bases, and 11 bases separated the two germline ends. The germline V gene has CDR1 LGHNA and CDR2 YSLEER. The CDR3 runs to 15 residues.

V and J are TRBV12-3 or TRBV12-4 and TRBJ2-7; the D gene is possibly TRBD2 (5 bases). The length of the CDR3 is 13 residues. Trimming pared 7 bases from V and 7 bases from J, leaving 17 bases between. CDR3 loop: CASNTRGSGEQYF. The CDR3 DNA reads TGTGCCAGCAACACGAGAGGGTCTGGGGAGCAGTACTTC.

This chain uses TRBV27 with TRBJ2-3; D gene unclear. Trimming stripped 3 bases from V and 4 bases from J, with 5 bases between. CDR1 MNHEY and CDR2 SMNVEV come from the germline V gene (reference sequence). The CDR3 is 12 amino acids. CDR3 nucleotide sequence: TGTGCCAGCAGTTTGAGGCCAGATACGCAGTATTTT. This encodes CASSLRPDTQYF.

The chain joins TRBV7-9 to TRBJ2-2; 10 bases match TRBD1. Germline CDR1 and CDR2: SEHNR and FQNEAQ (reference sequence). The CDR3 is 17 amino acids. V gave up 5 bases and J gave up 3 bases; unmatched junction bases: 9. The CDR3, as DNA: TGTGCCAGCAGCGCAACGACAGGGGGCAGATACACCGGGGAGCTGTTTTTT. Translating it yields CASSATTGGRYTGELFF. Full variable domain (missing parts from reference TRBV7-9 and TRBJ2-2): DTGVSQNPRHKITKRGQNVTFRCDPISEHNRLYWYRQTLGQGPEFLTYFQNEAQLEKSRLLSDRFSAERPKGSFSTLEIQRTEQGDSAMYLCASSATTGGRYTGELFFGEGSRLTVL.

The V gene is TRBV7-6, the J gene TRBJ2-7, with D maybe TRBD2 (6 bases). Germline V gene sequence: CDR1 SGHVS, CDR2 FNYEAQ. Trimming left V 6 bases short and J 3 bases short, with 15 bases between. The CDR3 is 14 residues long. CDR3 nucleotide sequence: TGTGCCAGCAGTAAAACCGGGACTTTCTACGAGCAGTACTTC. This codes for CASSKTGTFYEQYF. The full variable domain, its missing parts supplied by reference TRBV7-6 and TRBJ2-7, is GAGVSQSPRYKVTKRGQDVALRCDPISGHVSLYWYRQALGQGPEFLTYFNYEAQQDKSGLPNDRFSAERPEGSISTLTIQRTEQRDSAMYRCASSKTGTFYEQYFGPGTRLTVT.

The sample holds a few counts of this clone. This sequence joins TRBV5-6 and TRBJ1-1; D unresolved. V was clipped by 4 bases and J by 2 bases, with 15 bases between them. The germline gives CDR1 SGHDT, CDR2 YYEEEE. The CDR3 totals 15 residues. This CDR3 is CASSPEVGSNTEAFF. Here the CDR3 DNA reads TGTGCCAGCAGCCCGGAGGTGGGGTCAAACACTGAAGCTTTCTTT. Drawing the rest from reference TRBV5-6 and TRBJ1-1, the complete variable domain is DAGVTQSPTHLIKTRGQQVTLRCSPKSGHDTVSWYQQALGQGPQFIFQYYEEEERQRGNFPDRFSGHQFPNYSSELNVNALLLGDSALYLCASSPEVGSNTEAFFGQGTRLTVV.

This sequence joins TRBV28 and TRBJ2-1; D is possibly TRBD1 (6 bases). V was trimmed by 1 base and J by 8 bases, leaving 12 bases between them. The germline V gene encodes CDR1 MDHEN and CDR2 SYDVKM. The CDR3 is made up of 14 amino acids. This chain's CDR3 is CASSLSRRGHEQFF. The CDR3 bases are TGTGCCAGCAGTTTATCCCGCAGGGGCCATGAGCAGTTCTTC.

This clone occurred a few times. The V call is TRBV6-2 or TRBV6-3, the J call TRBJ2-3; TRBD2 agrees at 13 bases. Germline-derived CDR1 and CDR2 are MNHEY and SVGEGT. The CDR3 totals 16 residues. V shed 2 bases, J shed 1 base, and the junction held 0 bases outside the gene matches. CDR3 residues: CASSYGLAGGTDTQYF. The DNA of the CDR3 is TGTGCCAGCAGTTACGGACTAGCGGGGGGCACAGATACGCAGTATTTT.

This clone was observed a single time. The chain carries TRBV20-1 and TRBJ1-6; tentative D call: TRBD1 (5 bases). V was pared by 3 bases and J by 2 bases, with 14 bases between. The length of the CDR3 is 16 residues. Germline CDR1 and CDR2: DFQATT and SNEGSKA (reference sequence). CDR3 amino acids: CSASDTGAPYNSPLHF. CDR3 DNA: TGCAGTGCTAGTGATACAGGAGCTCCCTATAATTCACCCCTCCACTTT.